One and the same sample provided the 20 T cell receptor beta chains below, sequenced in a study of radiation and T cells in renal cell carcinoma. The assay was immunoSEQ multiplex PCR, and TCRdb's table has in-frame clones only and misses some. The profile shows 100,000 to 150,000 clones, approximately 90% of them singletons. Time point meaning: blood 2 weeks post-SBRT. This sample's treatment: 15 Gy SBRT to primary tumor, nephrectomy 4 weeks later. The sample here was blood, taken from a patient whose treatment included radiotherapy and nephrectomy. The receptors originated from a woman aged 70-85 years with renal cell carcinoma.

The CDR3 nucleotides are TGCGCCAGCAGCCAAGCCATTCAAGAGACCCAGTACTTC. It specifies CASSQAIQETQYF. This chain joins TRBV4-3 and TRBJ2-5; D gene uncertain. V was shortened by 1 base and J by 2 bases, with 5 bases between the two germline ends. Germline CDR1 and CDR2: LGHNA and YSLEER. The CDR3 covers 13 residues.

This rearrangement joins TRBV30 to TRBJ1-1; possible D gene TRBD1, 5 bases. The germline V gene has CDR1 GTSNPN and CDR2 SVGIG (reference sequence). The CDR3 is 17 amino acids. The CDR3 loop reads CACSLDALGPLNTEAFF. In nucleotides, the CDR3 is TGTGCATGCTCGTTAGACGCTTTGGGGCCCCTGAACACTGAAGCTTTCTTT.

The J gene is TRBJ1-4, the V gene TRBV9; D may be TRBD1 (5 bases). V was shortened by 0 bases and J by 6 bases, with 9 bases between the two germline ends. The CDR3 contains 14 residues. Germline CDR1 is SGDLS and CDR2 is YYNGEE. The CDR3 protein is CASSVGGVDEKLFF. CDR3 nucleotide sequence: TGTGCCAGCAGCGTAGGGGGGGTCGATGAAAAACTGTTTTTT.

The sample holds a few counts of this clone. The CDR3 spells CASSYSAGGRSGYTF. CDR3 coding DNA: TGTGCCAGCAGTTACTCTGCCGGGGGCAGGAGTGGCTACACCTTC. This sequence joins TRBV6-6 and TRBJ1-2; D is perhaps TRBD1 (6 bases). CDR3 length: 15 amino acids. Trimming left V 0 bases short and J 7 bases short, with 15 bases between. CDR1 is MNHNY, CDR2 SVGAGI, per germline (reference sequence).

The DNA for the CDR3 is TGTGCCAGCAGCTTCTATTTTGGAGATACGCAGTATTTT. Translation gives CASSFYFGDTQYF. The gene calls are TRBV9 and TRBJ2-3; D not certain. Germline values: CDR1 SGDLS, CDR2 YYNGEE. The CDR3 is 13 residues long. V shed 4 bases and J shed 5 bases, with 11 bases lying between them.

The rearrangement links TRBV6-6 to TRBJ2-7, with a weak D call TRBD1 (5 bases). The CDR3 loop spans 14 amino acids. Deletions cut 0 bases from V and 5 bases from J, with 11 bases between. From germline, CDR1 is MNHNY and CDR2 SVGAGI (reference sequence). The CDR3 nucleotides are TGTGCCAGCAGTTACTCCTTGGTAGGGGACGAGCAGTACTTC. Its protein is CASSYSLVGDEQYF.

The chain joins TRBV5-1 to TRBJ2-4; D gene unclear. Germline CDR1 SGHRS, CDR2 YFSETQ. The ends were cut back, 0 bases at V and 7 bases at J, with 11 bases in the middle. The CDR3 is 14 residues long. The CDR3 here is CASSLGDEQNIQYF. CDR3 bases: TGCGCCAGCAGCTTGGGGGATGAACAGAACATTCAGTACTTC.

V is TRBV6-1 and J is TRBJ1-3; D ambiguous. Looked up from germline, CDR1 is MNHNS and CDR2 is SASEGT. The CDR3 has 15 amino acids. The V end was cut by 2 bases, the J end by 2 bases, with 10 bases between. The CDR3 here is CASSESGRAGNTIYF. The CDR3 nucleotides read TGTGCCAGCAGTGAAAGTGGCAGAGCTGGAAACACCATATATTTT.

This chain links TRBV4-3 with TRBJ2-1; D gene ambiguous. This CDR3 has 12 residues. V was pared by 3 bases and J by 14 bases, with 14 bases between. Per the germline V gene, CDR1 is LGHNA and CDR2 is YSLEER. This CDR3 is CASSHPGLPKFF. CDR3 bases: TGCGCCAGCAGCCACCCCGGGCTGCCTAAGTTCTTC.

The gene calls are TRBV7-9 and TRBJ1-5, with unresolved D. V lost 1 base to trimming and J lost 5 bases, with 6 bases between them. The germline gives CDR1 SEHNR, CDR2 FQNEAQ (reference sequence). This CDR3 is built from 13 residues. Written as DNA, the CDR3 is TGTGCCAGCAGCTTAGGGTCTGATCAGCCCCAGCATTTT. Translating gives CASSLGSDQPQHF. The full variable domain, in which reference TRBV7-9 and TRBJ1-5 provide the parts outside the CDR3, is DTGVSQNPRHKITKRGQNVTFRCDPISEHNRLYWYRQTLGQGPEFLTYFQNEAQLEKSRLLSDRFSAERPKGSFSTLEIQRTEQGDSAMYLCASSLGSDQPQHFGDGTRLSIL.

The genes are TRBV28 and TRBJ1-1; D uncertain. The length of the CDR3 is 13 residues. Germline loops: CDR1 MDHEN, CDR2 SYDVKM. The V and J ends lost 10 bases and 1 base respectively, with 13 bases between them. CDR3 loop: CATRGQANTEAFF. The CDR3 nucleotides are TGTGCCACTCGAGGGCAGGCGAACACTGAAGCTTTCTTT.

The genes are TRBV5-1 and TRBJ1-1; D is undetermined. V was trimmed by 4 bases and J by 2 bases, leaving 12 bases between them. The V gene's germline CDR1 is SGHRS and CDR2 YFSETQ. The CDR3 runs to 14 residues. CDR3 DNA sequence: TGCGCCAGCAGCCTGGATGCAGCTAACACTGAAGCTTTCTTT. Residues: CASSLDAANTEAFF.

This chain uses TRBV29-1 with TRBJ2-3, with D hard to call. The CDR3 has 11 residues. V was pared by 3 bases and J by 4 bases, with 5 bases between. CDR1 and CDR2 from the germline V gene are SQVTM and ANQGSEA. CDR3 loop: CSVEFADTQYF. In DNA form, the CDR3 reads TGCAGCGTTGAGTTTGCAGATACGCAGTATTTT.

The chain recombines TRBV19 with TRBJ2-7, with 10 bases identical to TRBD1. CDR1 is LNHDA and CDR2 is SQIVND in the germline V gene (reference sequence). The J segment lost 2 bases and the V segment lost 3 bases, leaving 7 bases of the junction unmatched. The CDR3 is made up of 16 amino acids. The CDR3 loop reads CASSMTLGQGTYEQYF. CDR3 coding DNA: TGTGCCAGTAGTATGACTCTGGGACAGGGGACCTACGAGCAGTACTTC. Looking up the rest from reference TRBV19 and TRBJ2-7 gives the full variable domain: DGGITQSPKYLFRKEGQNVTLSCEQNLNHDAMYWYRQDPGQGLRLIYYSQIVNDFQKGDIAEGYSVSREKKESFPLTVTSAQKNPTAFYLCASSMTLGQGTYEQYFGPGTRLTVT.

V gene TRBV2 combines with J gene TRBJ2-6; D tentatively fits TRBD1 or TRBD2 (5 bases each). The CDR3 is 18 amino acids. Germline CDR1 reads SNHLY; CDR2 reads FYNNEI. V gave up 4 bases and J gave up 0 bases, with 16 bases separating them. CDR3 protein: CASSVSPGPTSGANVLTF. The DNA for the CDR3 is TGTGCCAGCAGTGTAAGTCCGGGACCGACCTCTGGGGCCAACGTCCTGACTTTC.

The chain joins TRBV30 to TRBJ2-2; D remains unclear. In germline, CDR1 is GTSNPN, CDR2 SVGIG (reference sequence). The V end was cut by 2 bases, the J end by 0 bases, with 7 bases between. The CDR3 has 14 amino acids. DNA for the CDR3: TGTGCCTGGAGTTGGGCCCCGAACACCGGGGAGCTGTTTTTT. Translating gives CAWSWAPNTGELFF.

V gene TRBV7-9 combines with J gene TRBJ1-2; 7 nucleotides line up with TRBD1. Germline V gene sequence: CDR1 SEHNR, CDR2 FQNEAQ (reference sequence). The trim removed 4 bases at V and 2 bases at J, leaving 4 bases unmatched. The CDR3 is 14 residues long. DNA of the CDR3: TGTGCCAGCAGCTGGGGGGGACAGAACTATGGCTACACCTTC. Amino acids: CASSWGGQNYGYTF.

This sequence joins TRBV7-2 and TRBJ1-5, with D unclear. This CDR3 has 13 amino acids. Per the germline V gene, CDR1 is SGHTA and CDR2 is FQGNSA. Deletions cut 1 base from V and 6 bases from J, with 7 bases between. The chain's CDR3 is CASSLGVAQPQHF. The CDR3 DNA reads as TGTGCCAGCAGCTTAGGGGTGGCTCAGCCCCAGCATTTT.

V and J are TRBV11-2 and TRBJ1-4; D is unresolved. Deletions cut 3 bases from V and 3 bases from J, with 8 bases between. The CDR3 consists of 14 residues. Germline lookup yields CDR1 SGHAT and CDR2 FQNNGV. The CDR3 coding sequence is TGTGCCAGCAGCTTGGGGTATGCTAATGAAAAACTGTTTTTT. Amino acid sequence: CASSLGYANEKLFF.

CDR3 in amino acids: CASSSDRGHPSTEAFF. The CDR3 nucleotides read TGTGCCAGCAGCTCGGACAGGGGGCACCCAAGTACTGAAGCTTTCTTT. The chain has TRBV11-1 and TRBJ1-1; TRBD1 aligns across 11 bases. The CDR3 totals 16 residues. Germline V gene lookup returns CDR1 SGHAT and CDR2 FQDESV (reference sequence). Germline trimming cut 4 bases from V and 5 bases from J; bases unmatched to any gene: 9.